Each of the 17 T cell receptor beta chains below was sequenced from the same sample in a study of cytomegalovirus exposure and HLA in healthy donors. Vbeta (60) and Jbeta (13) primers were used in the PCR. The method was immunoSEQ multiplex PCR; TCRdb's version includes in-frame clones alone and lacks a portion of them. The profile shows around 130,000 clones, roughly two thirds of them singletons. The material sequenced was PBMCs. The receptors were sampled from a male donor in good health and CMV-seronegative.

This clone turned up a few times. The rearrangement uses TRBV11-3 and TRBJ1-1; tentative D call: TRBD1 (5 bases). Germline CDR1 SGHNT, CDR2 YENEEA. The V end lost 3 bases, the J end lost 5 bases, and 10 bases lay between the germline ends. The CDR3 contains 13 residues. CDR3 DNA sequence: TGTGCCAGCAGCTTCACAGACAGTACTGAAGCTTTCTTT. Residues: CASSFTDSTEAFF. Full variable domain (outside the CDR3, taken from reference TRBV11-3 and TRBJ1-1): EAGVVQSPRYKIIEKKQPVAFWCNPISGHNTLYWYLQNLGQGPELLIRYENEEAVDDSQLPKDRFSAERLKGVDSTLKIQPAELGDSAVYLCASSFTDSTEAFFGQGTRLTVV.

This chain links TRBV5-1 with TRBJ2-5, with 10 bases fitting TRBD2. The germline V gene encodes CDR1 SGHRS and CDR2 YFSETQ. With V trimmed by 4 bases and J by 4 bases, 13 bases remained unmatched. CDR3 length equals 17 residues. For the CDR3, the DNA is TGCGCCAGCAGCCCAGGACTAGCGGCCGGAGGGGGAGAGACCCAGTACTTC. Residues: CASSPGLAAGGGETQYF. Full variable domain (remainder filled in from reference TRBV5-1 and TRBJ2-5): KAGVTQTPRYLIKTRGQQVTLSCSPISGHRSVSWYQQTPGQGLQFLFEYFSETQRNKGNFPGRFSGRQFSNSRSEMNVSTLELGDSALYLCASSPGLAAGGGETQYFGPGTRLLVL.

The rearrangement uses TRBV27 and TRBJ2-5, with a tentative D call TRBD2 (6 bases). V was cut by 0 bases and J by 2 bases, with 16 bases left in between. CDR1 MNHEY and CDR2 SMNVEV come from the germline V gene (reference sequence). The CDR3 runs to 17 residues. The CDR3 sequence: CASSLSVGVAEQETQYF. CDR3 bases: TGTGCCAGCAGTTTATCAGTCGGGGTAGCGGAACAAGAGACCCAGTACTTC.

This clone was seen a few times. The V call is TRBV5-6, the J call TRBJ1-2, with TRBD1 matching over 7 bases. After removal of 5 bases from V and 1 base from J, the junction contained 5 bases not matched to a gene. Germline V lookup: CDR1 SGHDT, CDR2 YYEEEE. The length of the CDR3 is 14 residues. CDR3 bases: TGTGCCAGCAGTAGGGACAGTGATAACTATGGCTACACCTTC. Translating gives CASSRDSDNYGYTF.

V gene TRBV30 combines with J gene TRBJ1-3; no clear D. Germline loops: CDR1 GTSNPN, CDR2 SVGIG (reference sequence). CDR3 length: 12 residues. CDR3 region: CSSRSSGNTIYF. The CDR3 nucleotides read TGTTCTAGCCGAAGCTCTGGAAACACCATATATTTT.

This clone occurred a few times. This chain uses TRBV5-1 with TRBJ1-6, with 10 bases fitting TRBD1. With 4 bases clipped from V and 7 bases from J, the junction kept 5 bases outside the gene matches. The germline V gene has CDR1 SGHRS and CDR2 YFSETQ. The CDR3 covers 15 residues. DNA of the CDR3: TGCGCCAGCAGCGCGGGGACAGGGGAGAATTCACCCCTCCACTTT. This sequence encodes CASSAGTGENSPLHF.

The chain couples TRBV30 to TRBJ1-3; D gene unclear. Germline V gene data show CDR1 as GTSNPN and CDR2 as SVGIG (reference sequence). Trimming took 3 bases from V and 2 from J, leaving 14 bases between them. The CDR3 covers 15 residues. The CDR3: CAWRQATGAGNTIYF. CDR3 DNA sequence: TGTGCCTGGAGGCAAGCGACCGGCGCTGGAAACACCATATATTTT.

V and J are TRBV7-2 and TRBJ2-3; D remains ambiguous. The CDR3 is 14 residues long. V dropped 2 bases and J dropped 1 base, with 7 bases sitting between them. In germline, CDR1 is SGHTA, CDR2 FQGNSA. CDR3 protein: CASSLNARTDTQYF. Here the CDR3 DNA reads TGTGCCAGCAGCTTAAACGCGCGCACAGATACGCAGTATTTT.

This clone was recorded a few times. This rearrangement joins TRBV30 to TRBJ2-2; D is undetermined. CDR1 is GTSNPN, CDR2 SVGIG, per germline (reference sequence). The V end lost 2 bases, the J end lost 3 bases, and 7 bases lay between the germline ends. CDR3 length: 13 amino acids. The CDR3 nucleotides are TGTGCCTGGAGTAAAGAGTACACCGGGGAGCTGTTTTTT. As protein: CAWSKEYTGELFF.

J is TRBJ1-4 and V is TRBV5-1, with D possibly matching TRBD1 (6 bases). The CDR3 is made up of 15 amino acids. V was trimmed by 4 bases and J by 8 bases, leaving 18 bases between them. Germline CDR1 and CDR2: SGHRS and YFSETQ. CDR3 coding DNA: TGCGCCAGCAGCCCGACCGGGACACGTCGGGAAAAACTGTTTTTT. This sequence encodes CASSPTGTRREKLFF. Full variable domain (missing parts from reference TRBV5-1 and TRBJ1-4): KAGVTQTPRYLIKTRGQQVTLSCSPISGHRSVSWYQQTPGQGLQFLFEYFSETQRNKGNFPGRFSGRQFSNSRSEMNVSTLELGDSALYLCASSPTGTRREKLFFGSGTQLSVL.

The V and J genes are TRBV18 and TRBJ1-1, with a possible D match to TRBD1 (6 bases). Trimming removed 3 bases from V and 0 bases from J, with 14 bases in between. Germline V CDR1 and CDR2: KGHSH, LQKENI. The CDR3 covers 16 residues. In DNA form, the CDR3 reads TGTGCCAGCTCACCGCAATCCAGGGGATTGAACACTGAAGCTTTCTTT. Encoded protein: CASSPQSRGLNTEAFF.

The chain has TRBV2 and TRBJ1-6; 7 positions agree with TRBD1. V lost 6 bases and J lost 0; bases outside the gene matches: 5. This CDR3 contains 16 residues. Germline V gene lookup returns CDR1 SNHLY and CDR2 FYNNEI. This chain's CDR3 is CASRDRVGSYNSPLHF. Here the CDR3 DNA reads TGTGCCAGCAGAGACAGGGTTGGCTCCTATAATTCACCCCTCCACTTT. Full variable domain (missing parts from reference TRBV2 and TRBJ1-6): EPEVTQTPSHQVTQMGQEVILRCVPISNHLYFYWYRQILGQKVEFLVSFYNNEISEKSEIFDDQFSVERPDGSNFTLKIRSTKLEDSAMYFCASRDRVGSYNSPLHFGNGTRLTVT.

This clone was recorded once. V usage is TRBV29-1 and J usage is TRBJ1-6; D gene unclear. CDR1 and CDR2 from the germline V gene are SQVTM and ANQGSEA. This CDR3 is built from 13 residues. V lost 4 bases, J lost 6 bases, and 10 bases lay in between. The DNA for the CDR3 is TGCAGCGTTGGTGCCGAGCTTAATTCACCCCTCCACTTT. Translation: CSVGAELNSPLHF.

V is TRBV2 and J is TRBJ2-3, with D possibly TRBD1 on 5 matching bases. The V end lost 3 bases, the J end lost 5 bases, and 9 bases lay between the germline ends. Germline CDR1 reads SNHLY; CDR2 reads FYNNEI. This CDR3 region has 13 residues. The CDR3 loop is CASSDFRGDTQYF. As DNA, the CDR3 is TGTGCCAGCAGTGACTTTAGGGGAGATACGCAGTATTTT.

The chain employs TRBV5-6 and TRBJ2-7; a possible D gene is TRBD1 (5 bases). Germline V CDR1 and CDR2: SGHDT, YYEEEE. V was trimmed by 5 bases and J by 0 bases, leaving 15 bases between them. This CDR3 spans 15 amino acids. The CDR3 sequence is CASRHQGRPSYEQYF. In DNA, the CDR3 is TGTGCCAGCAGGCACCAGGGCAGGCCCTCCTACGAGCAGTACTTC.

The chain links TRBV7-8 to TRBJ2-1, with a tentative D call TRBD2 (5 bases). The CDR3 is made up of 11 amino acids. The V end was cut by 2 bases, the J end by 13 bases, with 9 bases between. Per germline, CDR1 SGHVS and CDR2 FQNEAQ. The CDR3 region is CASSLTSLQFF. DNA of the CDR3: TGTGCCAGCAGCTTAACTAGTCTTCAGTTCTTC. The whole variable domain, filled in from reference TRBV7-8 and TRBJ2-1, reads GAGVSQSPRYKVAKRGQDVALRCDPISGHVSLFWYQQALGQGPEFLTYFQNEAQLDKSGLPSDRFFAERPEGSVSTLKIQRTQQEDSAVYLCASSLTSLQFFGPGTRLTVL.

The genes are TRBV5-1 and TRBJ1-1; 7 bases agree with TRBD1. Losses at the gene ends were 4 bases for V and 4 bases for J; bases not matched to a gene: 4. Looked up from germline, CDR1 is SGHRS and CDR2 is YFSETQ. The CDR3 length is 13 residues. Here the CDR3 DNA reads TGCGCCAGCAGCCTGACAGGGAGCACTGAAGCTTTCTTT. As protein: CASSLTGSTEAFF.